The present entry profiles one T cell receptor beta chain with its context. As yet, its antigen is unknown. There are 14 residues in the CDR3. Germline CDR1 is SEHNR and CDR2 is FQNEAQ (reference sequence). The record originates from a study of CXCR3-negative and CXCR3-positive naive CD8 T cells. Study overall: The TRB read total, 120 million to 150 million, broke down to about 1.5 +/- 0.3 million reads per library.

Triplicates of some 300,000 cells were sorted from each CD8+ T cell subset. Study findings and constraints: Naive subsets were similarly diverse, while memory CD8+ repertoires were much less diverse. CXCR3-positive naive cells carried more hydrophobic TRB CDR3s than CXCR3-negative ones.

Via 5' RACE with UMI labels, TRB cDNA libraries were prepared. TCRdb reprocessed the 5' RACE reads and reports one entry per CDR3 protein, with no DNA. The repertoire table contains more than 6,000 distinct CDR3 sequences. The clonotype comes from a human donor in good health. Some clones in this sample may be carry-over from other donors' samples. Sequenced input: naive CXCR3+ CD8+ T cells from blood. Subset specified: CD45RO-CCR7+CD27+CD95- naive CD8+ T cells expressing CXCR3 (TNR3+). The chain uses TRBV7-9 and TRBJ2-1. The CDR3 spells CASSYLEGYNEQFF. Full variable domain (missing parts from reference TRBV7-9 and TRBJ2-1): DTGVSQNPRHKITKRGQNVTFRCDPISEHNRLYWYRQTLGQGPEFLTYFQNEAQLEKSRLLSDRFSAERPKGSFSTLEIQRTEQGDSAMYLCASSYLEGYNEQFFGPGTRLTVL.